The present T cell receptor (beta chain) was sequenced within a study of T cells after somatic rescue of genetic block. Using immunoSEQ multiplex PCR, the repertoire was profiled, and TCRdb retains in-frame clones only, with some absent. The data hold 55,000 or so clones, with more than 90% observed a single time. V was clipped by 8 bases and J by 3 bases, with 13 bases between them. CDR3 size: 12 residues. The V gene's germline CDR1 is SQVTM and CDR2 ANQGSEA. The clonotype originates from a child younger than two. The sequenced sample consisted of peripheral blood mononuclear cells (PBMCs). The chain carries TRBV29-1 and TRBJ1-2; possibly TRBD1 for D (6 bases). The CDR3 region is CSSKGVDYGYTF. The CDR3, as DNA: TGCAGCTCTAAGGGGGTGGACTATGGCTACACCTTC.